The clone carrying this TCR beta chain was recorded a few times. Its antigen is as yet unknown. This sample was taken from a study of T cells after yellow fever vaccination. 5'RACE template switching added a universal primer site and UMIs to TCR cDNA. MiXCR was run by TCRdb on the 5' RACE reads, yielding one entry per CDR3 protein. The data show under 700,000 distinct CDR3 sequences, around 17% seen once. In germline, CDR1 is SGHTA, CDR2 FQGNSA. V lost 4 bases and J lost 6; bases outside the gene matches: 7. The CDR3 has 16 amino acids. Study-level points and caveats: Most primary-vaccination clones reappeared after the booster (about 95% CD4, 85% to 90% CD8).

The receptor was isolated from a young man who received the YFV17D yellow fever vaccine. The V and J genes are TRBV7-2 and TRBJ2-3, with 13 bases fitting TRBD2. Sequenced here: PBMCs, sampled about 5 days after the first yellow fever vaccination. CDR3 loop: CASSSGTSGALDTQYF. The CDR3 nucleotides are TGTGCCAGCAGCTCCGGGACTAGCGGGGCGCTGGATACGCAGTATTTT.